This T cell receptor beta chain was sequenced during a study of shared clonotypes between healthy human individuals. The study's findings and limits: Few donors restricted represented genetic and exposure-history diversity.

Germline-derived CDR1 and CDR2 are SGHRS and YFSETQ. Trimming stripped 0 bases from V and 7 bases from J, with 13 bases between. The CDR3 sequence is 15 residues long. A note on this clone: Its antigen is as yet unknown.

TCRdb's copy holds only in-frame clones and misses some; the assay was immunoSEQ multiplex PCR. Counted here are approximately 2.1 million clones, 85% to 95% occurring once; the ten biggest clones make up approximately 0.4%. The TCR sequence derives from a man younger than 30 in good health. Some clones in this sample may be carry-over from other donors' samples. This chain joins TRBV5-1 and TRBJ2-2; a weak D match, TRBD1 (6 bases). Specimen: naive CD4+ T cells from PBMCs. The subset was: CD45RA+ positively selected. The CDR3 DNA reads TGCGCCAGCAGCTTGGACACCCGAGGGGGCGGGGAGCTGTTTTTT. Translating gives CASSLDTRGGGELFF.